One sample yielded the 18 T cell receptor beta chains listed below, sequenced in a study of T cell responses to AZD1222 COVID-19 vaccine. Sequencing was performed with immunoSEQ multiplex PCR; in TCRdb, only in-frame clones are kept and a portion is missing. This sample has about 180,000 clones, with approximately 94% found just once. Sequencing used peripheral blood, obtained 28 days after the second AZD1222 dose. These receptors all stem from an adult who received the AZD1222 COVID-19 vaccine.

The chain couples TRBV28 to TRBJ1-2; D perhaps matches TRBD1 (6 bases). Germline V gives CDR1 MDHEN, CDR2 SYDVKM. This CDR3 is built from 16 residues. V was pared by 8 bases and J by 4 bases, with 23 bases between. CDR3 sequence: CASCRLQGAYPYGYTF. For the CDR3, the DNA is TGTGCCAGCTGTCGGCTACAGGGCGCCTATCCCTATGGCTACACCTTC.

V and J are TRBV7-2 and TRBJ2-3, with 9 bases matching TRBD2. The CDR3 consists of 16 residues. V lost 3 bases, J lost 0 bases, and 4 bases stayed unmatched. Germline CDR1 is SGHTA and CDR2 is FQGNSA. The CDR3 is CASSFLAGTSTDTQYF. For the CDR3, the DNA is TGTGCCAGCAGCTTTCTAGCGGGGACCAGCACAGATACGCAGTATTTT.

The chain is built from TRBV2 and TRBJ1-2; D remains unclear. The CDR3 has 15 residues. Germline loops: CDR1 SNHLY, CDR2 FYNNEI. V was trimmed by 3 bases and J by 5 bases, leaving 16 bases between them. This CDR3 is CASSDLVPPVYGYTF. CDR3 in DNA: TGTGCCAGCAGTGATCTGGTCCCCCCGGTTTATGGCTACACCTTC.

This clone was counted a single time. This chain joins TRBV7-9 and TRBJ2-4; 8 bases fit TRBD1. The CDR3 runs 15 residues. V trimming: 1 base; J trimming: 3 bases; junction bases outside the gene matches: 2. CDR1 SEHNR and CDR2 FQNEAQ come from the germline V gene (reference sequence). The CDR3 spells CASSLGGQGKNIQYF. CDR3 coding DNA: TGTGCCAGCAGCTTAGGAGGACAGGGCAAAAACATTCAGTACTTC.

The gene calls are TRBV19 and TRBJ2-7; 7 bases match TRBD1. CDR3 size: 13 residues. Germline-derived CDR1 and CDR2 are LNHDA and SQIVND (reference sequence). V dropped 9 bases and J dropped 0; count of bases not matched to a gene: 5. This chain's CDR3 is CASRDSASYEQYF. The CDR3 DNA follows: TGTGCCAGCCGGGACAGCGCCTCCTACGAGCAGTACTTC. Complete variable domain (other parts from reference TRBV19 and TRBJ2-7): DGGITQSPKYLFRKEGQNVTLSCEQNLNHDAMYWYRQDPGQGLRLIYYSQIVNDFQKGDIAEGYSVSREKKESFPLTVTSAQKNPTAFYLCASRDSASYEQYFGPGTRLTVT.

The gene calls are TRBV2 and TRBJ1-1, with no clear D. Trimming took 6 bases from V and 1 from J, leaving 6 bases between them. Germline-derived CDR1 and CDR2 are SNHLY and FYNNEI. The CDR3 consists of 12 residues. This chain's CDR3 is CASRPANTEAFF. In DNA form, the CDR3 reads TGTGCCAGCAGGCCCGCGAACACTGAAGCTTTCTTT.

The chain joins TRBV3-1 (or the pseudogene TRBV3-2) to TRBJ1-5; TRBD1 is a possible D gene (5 bases). CDR1 is LGHDT, CDR2 YNNKEL, per germline (reference sequence). Trimming cost V 0 bases and J 6 bases, with 9 bases left between them. This CDR3 has 14 amino acids. The chain's CDR3 is CASSQDRASQPQHF. Written as DNA, the CDR3 is TGTGCCAGCAGCCAAGACAGGGCATCTCAGCCCCAGCATTTT.

This clone was detected once. The rearrangement joins TRBV28 to TRBJ2-3; TRBD2 matches at 8 bases. V was pared by 5 bases and J by 1 base, with 5 bases of the junction left unmatched. The CDR3 loop spans 15 amino acids. Germline CDR1 is MDHEN and CDR2 is SYDVKM. Here the CDR3 reads CASSPPGLGTDTQYF. CDR3 coding DNA: TGTGCCAGCAGTCCCCCGGGACTAGGCACAGATACGCAGTATTTT.

J is TRBJ1-3 and V is TRBV5-1; D remains unclear. Trimming shortened V by 0 bases and J by 4 bases, and 8 bases separated the two germline ends. Germline CDR1 is SGHRS and CDR2 is YFSETQ. The CDR3 covers 14 residues. Written as DNA, the CDR3 is TGCGCCAGCAGCTTGGCGGGGTTGGGAAACACCATATATTTT. Its translation is CASSLAGLGNTIYF.

The V call is TRBV19, the J call TRBJ2-1, with 8 bases matching TRBD1. The CDR3 totals 14 residues. Germline assignment: CDR1 LNHDA and CDR2 SQIVND (reference sequence). The V segment lost 3 bases and the J segment 7 bases; nucleotides outside the gene matches: 5. This CDR3 is CASSMWTGTNEQFF. The CDR3 DNA reads TGTGCCAGTAGTATGTGGACAGGGACTAATGAGCAGTTCTTC.

The chain recombines TRBV6-1 with TRBJ2-7; TRBD1 matches 10 bases. V shed 6 bases and J 5 bases; nucleotides not matched to a gene: 13. The CDR3 contains 16 residues. Germline V gene sequence: CDR1 MNHNS, CDR2 SASEGT. The CDR3 nucleotides read TGTGCCAGCAGCGAAACCCTCGGGACAGGGGACAACGAGCAGTACTTC. It yields the protein CASSETLGTGDNEQYF.

This clone was recorded once. This chain links TRBV5-1 with TRBJ1-2, with 7 bases lining up with TRBD1. Germline assignment: CDR1 SGHRS and CDR2 YFSETQ. The CDR3 runs to 13 residues. The junction had 8 bases not matched to a gene; V was cut back by 5 bases and J by 7 bases. The CDR3: CASRTGWASGYTF. The CDR3 DNA is TGCGCCAGCAGGACAGGGTGGGCGTCTGGCTACACCTTC.

J is TRBJ1-1 and V is TRBV24-1, with D unresolved. CDR1 KGHDR and CDR2 SFDVKD come from the germline V gene. The V gene lost 5 bases and the J gene lost 5 bases, with 8 bases spanning the gap. The CDR3 runs to 12 residues. CDR3 loop: CATSVQATEAFF. In nucleotides, the CDR3 is TGTGCCACCAGTGTCCAAGCTACTGAAGCTTTCTTT.

The genes are TRBV3-1 (or the pseudogene TRBV3-2) and TRBJ2-1, with a weak D call TRBD2 (6 bases). Germline assignment: CDR1 LGHDT and CDR2 YNNKEL (reference sequence). V was cut by 4 bases and J by 7 bases, with 14 bases left in between. The CDR3 length is 14 residues. The CDR3 DNA sequence: TGTGCCAGCAGCCGAACCGGGACTCTAAATGAGCAGTTCTTC. This codes for CASSRTGTLNEQFF.

The chain joins TRBV11-2 to TRBJ1-2; 8 bases map to TRBD1. The junction had 4 bases not matched to a gene; V was cut back by 3 bases and J by 4 bases. CDR3 length: 14 residues. Germline loops: CDR1 SGHAT, CDR2 FQNNGV. The CDR3 loop is CASSLPGTGYGYTF. The CDR3 DNA reads TGTGCCAGCAGCTTGCCCGGGACAGGCTATGGCTACACCTTC.

CDR3: CASSLYLPGGGYTF. As DNA, the CDR3 is TGTGCCAGCAGTTTATACCTTCCCGGGGGTGGCTACACCTTC. The gene calls are TRBV28 and TRBJ1-2; possibly TRBD1 for D (5 bases). Trimming stripped 1 base from V and 7 bases from J, with 13 bases between. The CDR3 length is 14 residues. Looked up from germline, CDR1 is MDHEN and CDR2 is SYDVKM.

This clone was counted a single time. For the CDR3, the DNA is TGTGCCAGCAGCTTAACCGCGAACACTGAAGCTTTCTTT. Its protein is CASSLTANTEAFF. This sequence joins TRBV7-9 and TRBJ1-1; D ambiguous. Germline V gives CDR1 SEHNR, CDR2 FQNEAQ (reference sequence). This CDR3 has 13 residues. V lost 2 bases to trimming and J lost 1 base, with 5 bases between them. Looking up the rest from reference TRBV7-9 and TRBJ1-1 gives the full variable domain: DTGVSQNPRHKITKRGQNVTFRCDPISEHNRLYWYRQTLGQGPEFLTYFQNEAQLEKSRLLSDRFSAERPKGSFSTLEIQRTEQGDSAMYLCASSLTANTEAFFGQGTRLTVV.

The V and J genes are TRBV18 and TRBJ2-1; D unclear. CDR1 is KGHSH, CDR2 LQKENI, per germline. V lost 5 bases and J 4 bases, leaving 18 bases between the germline ends. The CDR3 runs to 16 residues. The CDR3 DNA reads as TGTGCCAGCTCAGGTGTGACATTCACCCAGTACAATGAGCAGTTCTTC. It translates to CASSGVTFTQYNEQFF.